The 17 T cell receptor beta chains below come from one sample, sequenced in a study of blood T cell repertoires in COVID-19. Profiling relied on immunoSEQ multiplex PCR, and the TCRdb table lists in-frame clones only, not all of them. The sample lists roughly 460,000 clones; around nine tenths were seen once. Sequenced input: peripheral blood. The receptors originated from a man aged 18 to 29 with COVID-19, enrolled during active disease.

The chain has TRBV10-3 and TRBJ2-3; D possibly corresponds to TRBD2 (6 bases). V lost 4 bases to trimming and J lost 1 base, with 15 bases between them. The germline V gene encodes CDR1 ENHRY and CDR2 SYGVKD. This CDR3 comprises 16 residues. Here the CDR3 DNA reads TGTGCCATCAGTGCCCAGGCTGGAGGGGGCACAGATACGCAGTATTTT. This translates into CAISAQAGGGTDTQYF.

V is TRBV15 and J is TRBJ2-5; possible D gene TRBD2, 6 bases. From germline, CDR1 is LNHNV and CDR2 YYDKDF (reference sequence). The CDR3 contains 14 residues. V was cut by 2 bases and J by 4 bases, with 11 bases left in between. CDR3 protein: CATSRILGGETQYF. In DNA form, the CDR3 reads TGTGCCACCAGCAGAATTCTCGGGGGAGAGACCCAGTACTTC.

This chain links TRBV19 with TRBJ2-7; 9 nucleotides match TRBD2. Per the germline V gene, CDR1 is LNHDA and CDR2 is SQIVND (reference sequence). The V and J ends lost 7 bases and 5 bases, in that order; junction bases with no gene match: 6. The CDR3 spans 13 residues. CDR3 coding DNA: TGTGCCAGTACCCCTAGCGGGATCCACGAGCAGTACTTC. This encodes CASTPSGIHEQYF.

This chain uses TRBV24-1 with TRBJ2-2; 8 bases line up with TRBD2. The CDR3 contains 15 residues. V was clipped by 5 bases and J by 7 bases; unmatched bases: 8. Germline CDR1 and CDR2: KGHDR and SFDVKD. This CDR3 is CATSGFGGAVGELFF. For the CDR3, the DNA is TGTGCCACCAGTGGTTTCGGGGGGGCCGTCGGGGAGCTGTTTTTT.

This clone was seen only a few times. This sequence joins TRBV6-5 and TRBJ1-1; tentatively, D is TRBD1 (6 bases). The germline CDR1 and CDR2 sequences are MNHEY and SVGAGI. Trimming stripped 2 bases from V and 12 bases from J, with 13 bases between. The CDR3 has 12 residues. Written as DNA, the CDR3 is TGTGCCAGCAGTTACGCACAGGGAAGGACTTTCTTT. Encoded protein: CASSYAQGRTFF.

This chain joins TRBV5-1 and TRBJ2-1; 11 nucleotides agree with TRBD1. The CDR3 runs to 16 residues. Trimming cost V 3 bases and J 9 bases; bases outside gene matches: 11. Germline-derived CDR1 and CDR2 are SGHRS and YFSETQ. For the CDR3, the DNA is TGCGCCAGCAGCTCCGGACAGGGGGCGAGGAGAGGTGAGCAGTTCTTC. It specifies CASSSGQGARRGEQFF.

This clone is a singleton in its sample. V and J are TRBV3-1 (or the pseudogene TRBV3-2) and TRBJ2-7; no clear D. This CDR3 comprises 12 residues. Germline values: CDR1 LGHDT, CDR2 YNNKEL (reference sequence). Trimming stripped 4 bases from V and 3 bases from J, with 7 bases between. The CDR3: CASSLLGYEQYF. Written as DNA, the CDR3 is TGTGCCAGCAGCCTCCTCGGCTACGAGCAGTACTTC.

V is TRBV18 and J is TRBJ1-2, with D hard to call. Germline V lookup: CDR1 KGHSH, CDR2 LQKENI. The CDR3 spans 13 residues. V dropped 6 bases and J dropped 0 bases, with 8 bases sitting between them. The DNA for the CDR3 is TGTGCCAGCTCTCGGGAAGCTAACTATGGCTACACCTTC. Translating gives CASSREANYGYTF.

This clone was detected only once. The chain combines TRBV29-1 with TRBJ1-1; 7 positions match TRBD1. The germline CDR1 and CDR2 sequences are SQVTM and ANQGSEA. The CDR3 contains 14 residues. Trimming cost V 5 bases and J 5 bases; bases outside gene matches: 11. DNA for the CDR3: TGCAGCGTTCAAAGACAGGGACCGGGGACTGAAGCTTTCTTT. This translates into CSVQRQGPGTEAFF. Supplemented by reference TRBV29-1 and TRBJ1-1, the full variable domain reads SAVISQKPSRDICQRGTSLTIQCQVDSQVTMMFWYRQQPGQSLTLIATANQGSEATYESGFVIDKFPISRPNLTFSTLTVSNMSPEDSSIYLCSVQRQGPGTEAFFGQGTRLTVV.

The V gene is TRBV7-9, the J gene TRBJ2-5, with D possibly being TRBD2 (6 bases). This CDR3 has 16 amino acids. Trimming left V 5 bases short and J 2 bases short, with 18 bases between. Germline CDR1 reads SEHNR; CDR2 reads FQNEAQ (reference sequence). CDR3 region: CASSQWRATEQETQYF. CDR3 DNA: TGTGCCAGCAGCCAATGGAGGGCCACAGAACAAGAGACCCAGTACTTC.

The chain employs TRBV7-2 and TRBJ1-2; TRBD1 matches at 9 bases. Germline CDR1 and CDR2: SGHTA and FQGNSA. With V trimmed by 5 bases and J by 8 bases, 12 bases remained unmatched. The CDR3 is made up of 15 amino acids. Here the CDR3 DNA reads TGTGCCAGCAGCCTTGAAGGACAGGGGATTCGAGGCTACACCTTC. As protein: CASSLEGQGIRGYTF. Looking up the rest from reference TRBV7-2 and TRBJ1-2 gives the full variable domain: GAGVSQSPSNKVTEKGKDVELRCDPISGHTALYWYRQSLGQGLEFLIYFQGNSAPDKSGLPSDRFSAERTGGSVSTLTIQRTQQEDSAVYLCASSLEGQGIRGYTFGSGTRLTVV.

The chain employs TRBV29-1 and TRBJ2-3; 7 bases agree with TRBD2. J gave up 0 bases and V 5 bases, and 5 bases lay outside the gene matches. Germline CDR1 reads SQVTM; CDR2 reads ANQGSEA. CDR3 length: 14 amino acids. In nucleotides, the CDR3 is TGCAGCGTTCCTAGCGGCACTAGCACAGATACGCAGTATTTT. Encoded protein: CSVPSGTSTDTQYF.

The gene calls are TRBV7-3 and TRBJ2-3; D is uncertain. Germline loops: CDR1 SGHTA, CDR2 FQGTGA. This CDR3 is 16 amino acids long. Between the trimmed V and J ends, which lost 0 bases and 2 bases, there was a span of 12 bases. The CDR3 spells CASSLTSAGFTDTQYF. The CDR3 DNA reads TGTGCCAGCAGCTTAACGTCGGCAGGATTCACAGATACGCAGTATTTT.

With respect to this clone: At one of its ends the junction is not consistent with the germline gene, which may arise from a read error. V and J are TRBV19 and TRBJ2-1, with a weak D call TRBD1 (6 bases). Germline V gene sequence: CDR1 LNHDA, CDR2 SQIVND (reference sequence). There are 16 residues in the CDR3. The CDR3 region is CASRIGSGAPYNEQFF. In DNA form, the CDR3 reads TGTGCCAGTAGAATAGGCTCAGGGGCCCCTTACAATGAGCAGTTCTTC.

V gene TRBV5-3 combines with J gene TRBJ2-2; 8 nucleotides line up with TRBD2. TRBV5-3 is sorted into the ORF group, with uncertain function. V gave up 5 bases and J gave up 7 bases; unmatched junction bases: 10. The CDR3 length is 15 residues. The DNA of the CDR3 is TGTGCCAGAAGATCATGCGGGGGGCGAGGCGGGGAGCTGTTTTTT. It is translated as CARRSCGGRGGELFF.

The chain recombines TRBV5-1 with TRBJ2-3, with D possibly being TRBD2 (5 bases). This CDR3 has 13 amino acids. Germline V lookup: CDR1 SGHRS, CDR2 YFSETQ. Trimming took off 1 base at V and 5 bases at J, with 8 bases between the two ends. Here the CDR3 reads CASSLIAGDTQYF. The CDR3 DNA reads TGCGCCAGCAGCTTGATTGCGGGAGATACGCAGTATTTT.

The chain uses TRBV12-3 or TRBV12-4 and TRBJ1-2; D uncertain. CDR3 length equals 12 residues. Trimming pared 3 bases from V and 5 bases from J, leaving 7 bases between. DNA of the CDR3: TGTGCCAGCAGTTTGTATCCTTATGGCTACACCTTC. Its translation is CASSLYPYGYTF.